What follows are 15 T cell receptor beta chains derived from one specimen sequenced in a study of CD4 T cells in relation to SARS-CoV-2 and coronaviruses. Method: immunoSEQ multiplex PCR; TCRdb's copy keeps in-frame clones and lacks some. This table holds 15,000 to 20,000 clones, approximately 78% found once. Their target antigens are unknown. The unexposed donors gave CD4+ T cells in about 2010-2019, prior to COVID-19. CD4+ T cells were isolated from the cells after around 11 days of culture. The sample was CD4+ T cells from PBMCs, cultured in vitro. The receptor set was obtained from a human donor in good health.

CDR3 DNA: TGTGCCAGCGCCGCCTACGAGCAGTACTTC. As protein: CASAAYEQYF. The genes are TRBV7-6 and TRBJ2-7; D gene uncertain. CDR1 and CDR2 (germline): SGHVS, FNYEAQ. The CDR3 is 10 amino acids. Trimming pared 8 bases from V and 2 bases from J, leaving 4 bases between. Using reference TRBV7-6 and TRBJ2-7 for the parts outside the CDR3, the full variable domain is GAGVSQSPRYKVTKRGQDVALRCDPISGHVSLYWYRQALGQGPEFLTYFNYEAQQDKSGLPNDRFSAERPEGSISTLTIQRTEQRDSAMYRCASAAYEQYFGPGTRLTVT.

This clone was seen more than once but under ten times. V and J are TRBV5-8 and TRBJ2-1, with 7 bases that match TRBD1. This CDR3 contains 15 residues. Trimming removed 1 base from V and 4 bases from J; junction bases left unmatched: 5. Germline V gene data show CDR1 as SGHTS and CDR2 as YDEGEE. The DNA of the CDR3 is TGTGCCAGCAGCTTGTATGGACAGGATTACAATGAGCAGTTCTTC. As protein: CASSLYGQDYNEQFF.

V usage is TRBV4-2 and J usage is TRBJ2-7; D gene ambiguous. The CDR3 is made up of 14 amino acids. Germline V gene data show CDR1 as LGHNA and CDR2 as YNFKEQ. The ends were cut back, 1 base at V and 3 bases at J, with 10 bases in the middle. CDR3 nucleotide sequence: TGTGCCAGCAGCCAAGCTCTTTTGAACTACGAGCAGTACTTC. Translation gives CASSQALLNYEQYF.

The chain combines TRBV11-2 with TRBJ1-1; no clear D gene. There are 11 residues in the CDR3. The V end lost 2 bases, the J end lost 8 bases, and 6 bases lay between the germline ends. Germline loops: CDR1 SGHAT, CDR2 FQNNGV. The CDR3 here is CASSLRSEAFF. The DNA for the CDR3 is TGTGCCAGCAGCTTAAGGTCAGAAGCTTTCTTT.

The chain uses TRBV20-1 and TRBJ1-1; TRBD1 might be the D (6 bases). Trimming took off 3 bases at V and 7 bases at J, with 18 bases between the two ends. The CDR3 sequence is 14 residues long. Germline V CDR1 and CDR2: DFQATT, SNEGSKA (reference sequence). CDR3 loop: CSASEVGTRVEAFF. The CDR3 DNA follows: TGCAGTGCTAGTGAGGTAGGGACACGAGTTGAAGCTTTCTTT.

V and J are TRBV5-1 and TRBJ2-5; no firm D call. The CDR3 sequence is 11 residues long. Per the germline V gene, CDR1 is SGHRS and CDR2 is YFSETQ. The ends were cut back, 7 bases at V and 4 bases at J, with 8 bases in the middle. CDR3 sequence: CASSQTETQYF. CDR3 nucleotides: TGCGCCAGCTCCCAAACAGAGACCCAGTACTTC.

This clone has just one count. CDR3 sequence reads: CASTWGREQETQYF. The CDR3 bases are TGTGCCAGCACCTGGGGCAGGGAGCAAGAGACCCAGTACTTC. The rearrangement uses TRBV5-4 and TRBJ2-5; either TRBD1 or TRBD2 may supply D (5 bases each). Germline lookup yields CDR1 SGHNT and CDR2 YYREEE (reference sequence). Trimming took 6 bases from V and 2 from J, leaving 14 bases between them. This CDR3 comprises 14 residues.

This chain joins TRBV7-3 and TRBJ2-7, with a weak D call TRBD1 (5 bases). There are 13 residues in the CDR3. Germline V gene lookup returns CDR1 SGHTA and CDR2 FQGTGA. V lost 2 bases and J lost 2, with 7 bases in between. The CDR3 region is CASSLDRAYEQYF. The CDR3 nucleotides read TGTGCCAGCAGCTTAGACAGAGCCTACGAGCAGTACTTC.

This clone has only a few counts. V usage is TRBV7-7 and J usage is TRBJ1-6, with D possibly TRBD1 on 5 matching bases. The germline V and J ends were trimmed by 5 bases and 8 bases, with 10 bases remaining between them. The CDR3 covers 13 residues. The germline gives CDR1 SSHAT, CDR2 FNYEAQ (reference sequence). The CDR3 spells CASSKQGDSPLHF. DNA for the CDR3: TGTGCCAGCAGCAAACAAGGGGATTCACCCCTCCACTTT.

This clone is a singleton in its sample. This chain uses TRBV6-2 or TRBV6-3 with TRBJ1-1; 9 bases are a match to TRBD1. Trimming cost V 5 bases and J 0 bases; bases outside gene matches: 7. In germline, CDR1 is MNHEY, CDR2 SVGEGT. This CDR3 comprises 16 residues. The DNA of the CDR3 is TGTGCCAGCAGTGACGGGACAGGGTGGATGAACACTGAAGCTTTCTTT. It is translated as CASSDGTGWMNTEAFF.

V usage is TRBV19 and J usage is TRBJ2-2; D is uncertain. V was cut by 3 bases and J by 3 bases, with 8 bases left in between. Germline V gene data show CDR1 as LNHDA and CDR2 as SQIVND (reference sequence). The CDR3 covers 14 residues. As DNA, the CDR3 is TGTGCCAGTAGTATCGTTTTATACACCGGGGAGCTGTTTTTT. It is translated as CASSIVLYTGELFF.

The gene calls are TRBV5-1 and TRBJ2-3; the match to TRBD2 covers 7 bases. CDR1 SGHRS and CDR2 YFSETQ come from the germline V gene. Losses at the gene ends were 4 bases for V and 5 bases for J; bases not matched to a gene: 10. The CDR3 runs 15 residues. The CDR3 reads CASSPDWGGRDTQYF. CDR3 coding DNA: TGCGCCAGCAGCCCTGACTGGGGGGGACGAGATACGCAGTATTTT.

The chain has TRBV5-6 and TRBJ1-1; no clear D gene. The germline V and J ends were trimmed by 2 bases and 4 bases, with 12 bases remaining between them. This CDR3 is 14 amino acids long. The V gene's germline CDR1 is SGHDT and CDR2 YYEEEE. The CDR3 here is CASSFAAASTEAFF. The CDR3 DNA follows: TGTGCCAGCAGCTTTGCTGCAGCCAGCACTGAAGCTTTCTTT.

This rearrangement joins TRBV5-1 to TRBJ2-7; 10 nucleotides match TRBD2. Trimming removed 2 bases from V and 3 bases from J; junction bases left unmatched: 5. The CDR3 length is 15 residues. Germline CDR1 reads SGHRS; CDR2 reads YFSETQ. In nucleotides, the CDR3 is TGCGCCAGCAGCTTCCTAGCGGGAGCGGTCTACGAGCAGTACTTC. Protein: CASSFLAGAVYEQYF.

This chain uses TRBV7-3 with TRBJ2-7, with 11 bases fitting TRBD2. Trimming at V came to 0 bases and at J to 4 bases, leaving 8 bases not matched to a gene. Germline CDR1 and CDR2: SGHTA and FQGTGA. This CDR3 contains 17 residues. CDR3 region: CASSLTLTSGSLYEQYF. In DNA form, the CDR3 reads TGTGCCAGCAGCTTAACCCTTACTAGCGGGAGCTTATACGAGCAGTACTTC.